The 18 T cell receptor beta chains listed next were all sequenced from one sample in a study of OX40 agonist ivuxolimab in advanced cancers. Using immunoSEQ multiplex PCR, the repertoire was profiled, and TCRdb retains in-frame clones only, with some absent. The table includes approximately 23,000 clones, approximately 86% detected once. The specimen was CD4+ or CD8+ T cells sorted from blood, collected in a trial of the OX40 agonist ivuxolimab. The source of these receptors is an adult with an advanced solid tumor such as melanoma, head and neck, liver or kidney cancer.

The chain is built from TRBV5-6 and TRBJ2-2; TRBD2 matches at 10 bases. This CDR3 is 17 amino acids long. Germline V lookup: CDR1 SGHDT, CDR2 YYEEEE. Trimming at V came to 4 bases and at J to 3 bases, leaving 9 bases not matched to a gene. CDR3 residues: CASSGLAGGYYTGELFF. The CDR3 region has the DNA TGTGCCAGCAGCGGATTAGCGGGAGGATATTACACCGGGGAGCTGTTTTTT. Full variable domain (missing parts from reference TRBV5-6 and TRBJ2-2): DAGVTQSPTHLIKTRGQQVTLRCSPKSGHDTVSWYQQALGQGPQFIFQYYEEEERQRGNFPDRFSGHQFPNYSSELNVNALLLGDSALYLCASSGLAGGYYTGELFFGEGSRLTVL.

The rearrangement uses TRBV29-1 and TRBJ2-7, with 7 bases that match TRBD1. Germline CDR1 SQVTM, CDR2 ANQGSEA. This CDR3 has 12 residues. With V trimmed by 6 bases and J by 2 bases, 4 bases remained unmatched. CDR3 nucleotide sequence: TGCAGCGTCGGTGGGACAGCCTACGAGCAGTACTTC. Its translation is CSVGGTAYEQYF.

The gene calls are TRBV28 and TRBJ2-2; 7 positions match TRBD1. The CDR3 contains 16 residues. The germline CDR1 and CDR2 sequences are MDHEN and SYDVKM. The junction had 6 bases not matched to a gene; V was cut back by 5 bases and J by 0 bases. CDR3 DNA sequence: TGTGCCAGCAGTCCCCGGACAGGCGCGAACACCGGGGAGCTGTTTTTT. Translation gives CASSPRTGANTGELFF.

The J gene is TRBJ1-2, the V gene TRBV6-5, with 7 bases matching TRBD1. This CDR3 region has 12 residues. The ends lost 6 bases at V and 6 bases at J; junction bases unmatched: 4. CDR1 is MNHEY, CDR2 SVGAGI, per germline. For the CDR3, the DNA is TGTGCCAGCAGCCCGACAGGGAATGGCTACACCTTC. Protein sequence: CASSPTGNGYTF.

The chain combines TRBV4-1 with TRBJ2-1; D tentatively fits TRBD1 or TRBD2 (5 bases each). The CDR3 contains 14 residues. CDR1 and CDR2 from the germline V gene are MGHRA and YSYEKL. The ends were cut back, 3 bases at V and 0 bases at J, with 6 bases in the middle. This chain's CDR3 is CASSHGGSYNEQFF. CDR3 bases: TGCGCCAGCAGCCATGGGGGCTCCTACAATGAGCAGTTCTTC.

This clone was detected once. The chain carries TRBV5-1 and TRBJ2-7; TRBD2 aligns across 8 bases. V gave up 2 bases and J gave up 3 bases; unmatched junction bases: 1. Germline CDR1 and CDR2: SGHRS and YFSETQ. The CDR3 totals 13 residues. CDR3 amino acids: CASSFGGDYEQYF. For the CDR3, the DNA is TGCGCCAGCAGCTTCGGGGGGGACTACGAGCAGTACTTC.

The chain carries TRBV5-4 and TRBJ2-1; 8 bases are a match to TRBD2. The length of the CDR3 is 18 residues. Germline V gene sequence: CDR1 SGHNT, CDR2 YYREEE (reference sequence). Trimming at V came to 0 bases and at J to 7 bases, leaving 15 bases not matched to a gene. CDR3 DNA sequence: TGTGCCAGCAGCTTGGAGCGGGAGCCACCTAAGTCGCAAAATGAGCAGTTCTTC. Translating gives CASSLEREPPKSQNEQFF.

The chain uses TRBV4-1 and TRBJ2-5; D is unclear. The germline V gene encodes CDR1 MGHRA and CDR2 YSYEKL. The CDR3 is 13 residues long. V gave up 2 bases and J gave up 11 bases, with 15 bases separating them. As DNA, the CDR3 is TGCGCCAGCAGCCAATCGGTGGCATCTGAGCAGTACTTC. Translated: CASSQSVASEQYF.

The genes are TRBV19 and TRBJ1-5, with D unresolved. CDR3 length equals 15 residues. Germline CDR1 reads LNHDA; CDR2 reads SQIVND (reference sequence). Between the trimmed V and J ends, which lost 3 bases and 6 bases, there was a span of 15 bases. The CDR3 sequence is CASSIEKGTFQPQHF. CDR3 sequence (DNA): TGTGCCAGTAGTATTGAGAAGGGTACGTTTCAGCCCCAGCATTTT. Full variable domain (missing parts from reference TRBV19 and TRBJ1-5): DGGITQSPKYLFRKEGQNVTLSCEQNLNHDAMYWYRQDPGQGLRLIYYSQIVNDFQKGDIAEGYSVSREKKESFPLTVTSAQKNPTAFYLCASSIEKGTFQPQHFGDGTRLSIL.

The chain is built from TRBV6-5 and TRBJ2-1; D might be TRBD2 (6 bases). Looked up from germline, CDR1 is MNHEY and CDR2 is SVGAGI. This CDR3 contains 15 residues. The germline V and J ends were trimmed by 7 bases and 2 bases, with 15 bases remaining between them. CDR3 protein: CASTKPGVTYNEQFF. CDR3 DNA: TGTGCCAGCACAAAGCCGGGGGTTACCTACAATGAGCAGTTCTTC.

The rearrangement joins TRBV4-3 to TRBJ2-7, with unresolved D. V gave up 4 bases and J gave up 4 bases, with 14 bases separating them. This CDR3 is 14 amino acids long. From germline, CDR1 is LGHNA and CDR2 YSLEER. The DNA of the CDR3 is TGCGCCAGCAGCCGAGCCTCTGGGGAATACGAGCAGTACTTC. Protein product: CASSRASGEYEQYF.

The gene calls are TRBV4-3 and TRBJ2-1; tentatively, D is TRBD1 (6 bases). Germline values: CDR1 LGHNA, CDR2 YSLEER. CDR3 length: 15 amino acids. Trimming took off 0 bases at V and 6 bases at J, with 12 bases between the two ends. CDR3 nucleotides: TGCGCCAGCAGCCAAGATGGACAGAATGGCAATGAGCAGTTCTTC. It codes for CASSQDGQNGNEQFF.

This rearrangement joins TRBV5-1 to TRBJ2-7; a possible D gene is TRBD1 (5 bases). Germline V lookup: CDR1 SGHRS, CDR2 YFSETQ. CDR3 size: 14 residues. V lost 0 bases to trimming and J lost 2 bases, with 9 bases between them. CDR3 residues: CASSLDKGTYEQYF. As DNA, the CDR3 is TGCGCCAGCAGCTTGGACAAGGGGACCTACGAGCAGTACTTC.

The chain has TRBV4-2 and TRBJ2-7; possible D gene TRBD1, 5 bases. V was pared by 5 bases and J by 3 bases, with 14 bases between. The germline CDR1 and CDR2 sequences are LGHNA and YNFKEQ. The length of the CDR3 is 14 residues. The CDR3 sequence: CASSLEGVYYEQYF. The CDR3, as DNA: TGTGCCAGCAGCTTGGAAGGGGTCTACTACGAGCAGTACTTC.

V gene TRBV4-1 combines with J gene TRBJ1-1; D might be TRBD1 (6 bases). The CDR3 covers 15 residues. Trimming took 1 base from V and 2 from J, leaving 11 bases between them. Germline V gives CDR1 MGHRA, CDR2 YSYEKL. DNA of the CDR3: TGCGCCAGCAGCCAAGGGCAGGGGCTTAACACTGAAGCTTTCTTT. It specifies CASSQGQGLNTEAFF.

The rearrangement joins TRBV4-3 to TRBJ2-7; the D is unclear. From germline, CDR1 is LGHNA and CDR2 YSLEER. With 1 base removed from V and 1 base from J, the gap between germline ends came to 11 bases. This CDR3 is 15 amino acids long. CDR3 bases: TGCGCCAGCAGCCAAGCCTACCTAGGGTCCTACGAGCAGTACTTC. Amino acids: CASSQAYLGSYEQYF.

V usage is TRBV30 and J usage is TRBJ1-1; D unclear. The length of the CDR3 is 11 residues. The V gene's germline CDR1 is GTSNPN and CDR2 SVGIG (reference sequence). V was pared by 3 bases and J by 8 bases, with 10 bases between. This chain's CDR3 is CAWRREEEAFF. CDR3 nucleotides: TGTGCCTGGAGGAGGGAGGAGGAAGCTTTCTTT. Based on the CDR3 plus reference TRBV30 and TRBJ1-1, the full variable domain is SQTIHQWPATLVQPVGSPLSLECTVEGTSNPNLYWYRQAAGRGLQLLFYSVGIGQISSEVPQNLSASRPQDRQFILSSKKLLLSDSGFYLCAWRREEEAFFGQGTRLTVV.

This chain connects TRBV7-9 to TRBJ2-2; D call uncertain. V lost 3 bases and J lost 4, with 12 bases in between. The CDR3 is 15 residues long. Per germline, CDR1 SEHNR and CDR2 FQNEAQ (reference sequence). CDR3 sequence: CASSLFRLGTGELFF. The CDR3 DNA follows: TGTGCCAGCAGCTTGTTCAGGTTGGGCACCGGGGAGCTGTTTTTT.